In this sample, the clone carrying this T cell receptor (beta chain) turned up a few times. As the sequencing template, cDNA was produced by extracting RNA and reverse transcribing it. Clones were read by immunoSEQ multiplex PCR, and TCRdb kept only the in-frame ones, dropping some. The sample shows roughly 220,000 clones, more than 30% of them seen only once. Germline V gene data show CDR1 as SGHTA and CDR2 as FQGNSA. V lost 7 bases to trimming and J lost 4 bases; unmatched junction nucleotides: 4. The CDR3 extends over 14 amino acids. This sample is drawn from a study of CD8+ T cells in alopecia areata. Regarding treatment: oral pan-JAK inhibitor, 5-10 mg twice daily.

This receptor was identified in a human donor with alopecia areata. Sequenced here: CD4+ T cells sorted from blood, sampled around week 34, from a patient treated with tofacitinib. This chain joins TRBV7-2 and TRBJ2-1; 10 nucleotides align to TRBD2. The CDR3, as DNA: TGTGCCAGCACCGGGACTAGCGCATACAATGAGCAGTTCTTC. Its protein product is CASTGTSAYNEQFF.